This T cell receptor beta chain was recovered during a study of robustness of blood B and T cell sequencing (dated by TCRdb to about 2018). About the investigation overall: The goal of the study was to figure out the amount of peripheral blood required to reliably characterize the TCRbeta and IgG repertoires of an individual. Each of the roughly 9 independently drawn blood samples had its TCRbeta and IgG repertoires measured. Two replicate TCRbeta cDNA libraries were prepared from one shared RNA pool from a single 10 ml draw, serving as technical replicates.

In its sample, this clonotype was seen a few times. Its antigen is unknown. The record has no base qualities; no much larger clone is one base away. Study-level results and caveats: A full plateau was not reached by TCRbeta rarefaction curves, suggesting under-sequencing or many low-abundance clonotypes. Overlap of rare TCRbeta clonotypes did not improve with pooling tubes, implying much larger blood volumes would be needed to capture them. Across technical replicate libraries, approximately 95% of the top 10,000 TCRbeta clonotypes in one library were also found in the other. One pair of TCRbeta libraries showed evidence of cross-contamination, likely from batch processing; the shared UMI-sequence pairs were removed. The 1,000 most abundant TCRbeta clonotypes from the pooled draws were found in every single 10 ml sample. When 3 or 4 tubes (about 27-45 ml blood) were combined, saturation was approached in coverage of the top 10,000 TCRbeta clonotypes. Immediate fractionation was required for EDTA tubes, so the use of EDTA tubes in multi-site collections was limited.

Trimming at the junction amounts to 7 bases on V and 3 bases on J, and the germline ends lie 19 bases apart. The CDR3, from cysteine to phenylalanine, totals 15 residues. Only CDR3 DNA remains: 45 bases, in frame from the first base. Based on the germline V gene (reference sequence), the CDR1 and CDR2 sequences are SEHNR and FQNEAQ. TCRbeta repertoires were quantified from mRNA rather than genomic DNA, which captures expressed receptors. Without any cell sorting, leukocytes from the buffy coat were collected into Trizol, and RNA was extracted using the Direct-zol RNA MiniPrep Plus kit. EDTA blood tubes were spun right away at 4 degrees C to separate plasma, buffy coat and red blood cells. The library was prepared using PCR. Data came from an Illumina MiSeq. cDNA was synthesized with SMARTScribe reverse transcriptase and a 5' template-switch oligo that added a universal priming site. The template-switch oligo carried a 12-nucleotide random unique molecular identifier (UMI) that tagged each cDNA molecule. Chain-specific reverse primers targeted TCRbeta transcripts during reverse transcription. Uracil DNA glycosylase treatment was used to remove residual template-switch adapters, and a Qiagen MinElute kit was used to purify the cDNA. For the first PCR, KAPA HiFi HotStart ReadyMix was used for around 25 cycles, with amplification split across four 50 ul reactions containing step-out primers. Before any further amplification, the products of the first-round PCR were gel-purified. Illumina Nextera adapters were added in a second roughly 8-cycle PCR, after which libraries were purified and pooled. A 50-nucleotide 5' read captured the UMI barcode for each TCRbeta molecule. Turning to the authors' computational methods: The MIGEC toolkit was used to group reads by UMI into consensus reads. Forward and reverse consensus reads were merged with PEAR to produce final reads. Identical UMI-sequence pairs found in more than one library were treated as cross-sample contamination and removed by a custom decontamination script. MIGMAP, a wrapper around IgBLAST, was used for V(D)J assignment and CDR3 extraction. TCR clonotypes were defined by identical V gene, J gene and CDR3 amino acid sequence, and CDR1 and CDR2 were left unsequenced. The public reads were reprocessed in TCRdb via fastp at Q25 and MiXCR, keeping in-frame beta chains. Every distinct CDR3 protein forms one entry, paired with its most common genes and DNA. The V and J calls follow TCRdb's processing rather than the paper's. Within this sample are about 3,500 distinct CDR3 sequences, with roughly half of them counted one time only. The ten most abundant clones make up around 25% of the sample.

What was sequenced was peripheral blood. The origin of this receptor is a human donor in good health. The chain employs TRBV7-9 and TRBJ2-7; no D segment can be confidently identified. The sequenced DNA: TGTGCCAGCACTCCGGAAAGAAAATTATACTACGAGCAGTACTTC. Its protein product is CASTPERKLYYEQYF.